This TCR beta chain was captured in a study of blood T cell repertoires in COVID-19. Looking at the study overall: From T cells, B-cell-depleted T cells, or PBMCs came the material, which was cDNA or gDNA.

This CDR3 is 15 amino acids long. V dropped 3 bases and J dropped 1; count of bases not matched to a gene: 3. Germline V gene lookup returns CDR1 ENHRY and CDR2 SYGVKD. Authors' analysis steps: Cell counts per sample came from amplifying reference gene primers. Some clones are missing from TCRdb's copy, which holds only in-frame ones; the method was immunoSEQ multiplex PCR. The V and J calls and clone size were taken over from that table, and D and trimming were inferred from the DNA. Of around 200,000 clones in the sample, about 88% were seen once. Sequenced material: peripheral blood. This receptor was taken from a middle-aged man with active or convalescent COVID-19. The V gene is TRBV10-3, the J gene TRBJ2-3, with TRBD2 matching 8 bases. The CDR3 spells CAISEGRGGTDTQYF. The CDR3 region has the DNA TGTGCCATCAGTGAAGGGCGGGGGGGCACAGATACGCAGTATTTT.